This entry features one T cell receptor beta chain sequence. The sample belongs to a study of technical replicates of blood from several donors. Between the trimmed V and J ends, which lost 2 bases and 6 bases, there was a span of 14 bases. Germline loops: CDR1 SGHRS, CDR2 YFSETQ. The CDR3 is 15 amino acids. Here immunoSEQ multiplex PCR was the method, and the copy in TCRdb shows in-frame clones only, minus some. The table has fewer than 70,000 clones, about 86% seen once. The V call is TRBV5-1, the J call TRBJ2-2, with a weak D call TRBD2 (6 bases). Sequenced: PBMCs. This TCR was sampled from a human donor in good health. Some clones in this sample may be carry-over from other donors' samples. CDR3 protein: CASSLSSGEAGELFF. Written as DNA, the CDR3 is TGCGCCAGCAGCTTATCCTCGGGAGAAGCCGGGGAGCTGTTTTTT.